A single sample is the source of the 22 T cell receptor beta chains below, sequenced in a study of T cells in Graves' hyperthyroidism and ophthalmopathy. Amplification of TCR beta CDR3 regions used RNA as the template. HTBI primers were the set used in a first-round RT-PCR of the TCR CDR3. TCRdb analysed the multiplex PCR reads with MiXCR anew, one entry per CDR3 protein. The sample records roughly 180,000 distinct CDR3 sequences, less than 10% being singletons. Sequenced input: blood. All receptors derive from a woman under 30 with Graves' hyperthyroidism that later progressed to Graves' ophthalmopathy.

This clonotype came up many times. V usage is TRBV11-2 and J usage is TRBJ1-1, with D uncertain. This CDR3 is built from 14 residues. Between the trimmed V and J ends, which lost 0 bases and 1 base, there was a span of 6 bases. Per germline, CDR1 SGHAT and CDR2 FQNNGV. The CDR3 DNA follows: TGTGCCAGCAGCTTAGATGACCGGAACACTGAAGCTTTCTTT. Translating it yields CASSLDDRNTEAFF.

This clonotype has only a few counts. The chain combines TRBV19 with TRBJ1-4; D possibly corresponds to TRBD1 (5 bases). This CDR3 has 13 amino acids. From germline, CDR1 is LNHDA and CDR2 SQIVND (reference sequence). The V and J ends lost 3 bases and 8 bases respectively, with 10 bases between them. CDR3 protein: CASSIYRGEKLFF. Here the CDR3 DNA reads TGTGCCAGTAGTATCTACCGGGGGGAAAAACTGTTTTTT.

Only a few counts were recorded for this clonotype. CDR3 protein: CSARDLGGNYNEQFF. CDR3 nucleotides: TGCAGTGCTAGAGATCTGGGGGGGAATTACAATGAGCAGTTCTTC. This chain uses TRBV20-1 with TRBJ2-1, with TRBD2 identical over 7 bases. The junction had 6 bases not matched to a gene; V was cut back by 0 bases and J by 4 bases. The CDR3 length is 15 residues. Germline assignment: CDR1 DFQATT and CDR2 SNEGSKA (reference sequence).

This clonotype came up many times. This chain connects TRBV7-8 to TRBJ2-2; TRBD1 is a possible D gene (6 bases). In germline, CDR1 is SGHVS, CDR2 FQNEAQ. V was trimmed by 1 base and J by 8 bases, leaving 8 bases between them. This CDR3 has 13 residues. CDR3 DNA sequence: TGTGCCAGCAGCTTAGAGGGGGTAGGGGAGCTGTTTTTT. This encodes CASSLEGVGELFF.

V gene TRBV4-1 combines with J gene TRBJ2-2; 8 bases line up with TRBD2. This CDR3 has 15 residues. From germline, CDR1 is MGHRA and CDR2 YSYEKL. Germline trimming cut 4 bases from V and 3 bases from J; bases unmatched to any gene: 4. The CDR3 DNA is TGCGCCAGCAGCCGAGGACTAGCCGACACCGGGGAGCTGTTTTTT. Translation gives CASSRGLADTGELFF.

This clonotype was seen at least ten times. The rearrangement links TRBV4-1 to TRBJ2-3; D not resolved. Trimming shortened V by 0 bases and J by 3 bases, and 4 bases separated the two germline ends. CDR1 is MGHRA, CDR2 YSYEKL, per germline. CDR3 length equals 13 residues. CDR3 coding DNA: TGCGCCAGCAGCCAAGAGGCGACAGATACGCAGTATTTT. The encoded protein is CASSQEATDTQYF.

This clonotype has more than one count but fewer than ten. This rearrangement joins TRBV24-1 to TRBJ2-3; 10 bases fit TRBD2. Germline CDR1 and CDR2: KGHDR and SFDVKD. This CDR3 has 17 amino acids. V was pared by 5 bases and J by 0 bases, with 7 bases of the junction left unmatched. The CDR3 sequence is CATSGLAGAYSTDTQYF. The CDR3 nucleotides are TGTGCCACCAGTGGGCTAGCGGGGGCCTATAGCACAGATACGCAGTATTTT.

This clonotype was seen only a few times. Germline is not matched at one junction end, which may reflect a read error. The rearrangement joins TRBV19 to TRBJ1-1; D not resolved. The germline gives CDR1 LNHDA, CDR2 SQIVND (reference sequence). CDR3 length: 13 amino acids. The CDR3, as DNA: TGTGCCTGTAGTGCATCGACGGTAAATGAAGCTTTCTTT. This sequence encodes CACSASTVNEAFF.

This clonotype was counted at least ten times. The gene calls are TRBV3-1 and TRBJ2-1; perhaps D is TRBD1 or TRBD2 (6 bases each). This CDR3 is 17 amino acids long. From germline, CDR1 is LGHDT and CDR2 YNNKEL (reference sequence). The V and J ends lost 2 bases and 7 bases respectively, with 21 bases between them. CDR3: CASSQPWGDTRRNEQFF. CDR3 bases: TGTGCCAGCAGCCAACCATGGGGGGACACACGAAGAAATGAGCAGTTCTTC.

This clonotype was recorded at least ten times. The chain carries TRBV20-1 and TRBJ2-7, with 9 nucleotides matching TRBD2. Germline CDR1 and CDR2: DFQATT and SNEGSKA (reference sequence). J was trimmed by 2 bases and V by 6 bases; bases with no gene match: 5. This CDR3 is built from 13 residues. The CDR3, as DNA: TGCAGTGCCGTAGTAGCGGGAGCCTACGAGCAGTACTTC. Encoded protein: CSAVVAGAYEQYF.

Only a few counts were recorded for this clonotype. The genes are TRBV5-6 and TRBJ2-6; D not certain. Between the trimmed V and J ends, which lost 1 base and 12 bases, there was a span of 14 bases. The V gene's germline CDR1 is SGHDT and CDR2 YYEEEE. The CDR3 extends over 14 amino acids. CDR3 DNA: TGTGCCAGCAGCTTGCCGGAGTTAAGCACCGTCCTGACTTTC. It translates to CASSLPELSTVLTF.

Ten or more counts support this clonotype. The chain carries TRBV12-3 or TRBV12-4 and TRBJ1-6, with a tentative D call TRBD1 (5 bases). V lost 3 bases to trimming and J lost 7 bases, with 10 bases between them. CDR3 size: 14 residues. The CDR3 DNA follows: TGTGCCAGCAGTTTGAGGGGCAGGAATTCACCCCTCCACTTT. It is translated as CASSLRGRNSPLHF.

This clonotype came up a few times. This chain connects TRBV10-3 to TRBJ1-2, with 7 bases that match TRBD1. Losses at the gene ends were 2 bases for V and 6 bases for J; bases not matched to a gene: 9. CDR1 ENHRY and CDR2 SYGVKD come from the germline V gene. CDR3 length: 15 amino acids. The CDR3 loop is CAISEPDPGGDGYTF. CDR3 nucleotide sequence: TGTGCCATCAGTGAGCCTGATCCAGGGGGGGATGGCTACACCTTC.

This clonotype came up many times. The chain uses TRBV2 and TRBJ1-5; unclear D gene. The CDR3 is 14 residues long. V dropped 2 bases and J dropped 2 bases, with 7 bases sitting between them. CDR1 SNHLY and CDR2 FYNNEI come from the germline V gene. The CDR3 nucleotides are TGTGCCAGCAGTGAAATGGCAGGCAATCAGCCCCAGCATTTT. Translating gives CASSEMAGNQPQHF. Combining the CDR3 with reference TRBV2 and TRBJ1-5 gives the whole variable domain EPEVTQTPSHQVTQMGQEVILRCVPISNHLYFYWYRQILGQKVEFLVSFYNNEISEKSEIFDDQFSVERPDGSNFTLKIRSTKLEDSAMYFCASSEMAGNQPQHFGDGTRLSIL.

This clonotype was counted ten times or more. The gene calls are TRBV7-3 and TRBJ1-6, with 8 bases lining up with TRBD1. CDR1 is SGHTA, CDR2 FQGTGA, per germline. J was trimmed by 5 bases and V by 2 bases; bases with no gene match: 5. The CDR3 extends over 16 amino acids. CDR3: CASSLVGRGHNSPLHF. The DNA of the CDR3 is TGTGCCAGCAGCTTAGTGGGCAGGGGGCATAATTCACCCCTCCACTTT.

Many counts were recorded for this clonotype. The chain carries TRBV9 and TRBJ2-5, with D maybe TRBD2 (6 bases). CDR1 and CDR2 (germline): SGDLS, YYNGEE. CDR3 length equals 15 residues. Trimming stripped 0 bases from V and 4 bases from J, with 13 bases between. CDR3: CASSVVGSSAETQYF. CDR3 DNA: TGTGCCAGCAGCGTAGTTGGTTCTAGCGCAGAGACCCAGTACTTC.

This chain connects TRBV7-9 to TRBJ2-7; the D gene is possibly TRBD1 (5 bases). Germline CDR1 is SEHNR and CDR2 is FQNEAQ (reference sequence). V was trimmed by 2 bases and J by 6 bases, leaving 11 bases between them. There are 13 residues in the CDR3. The DNA for the CDR3 is TGTGCCAGCAGCTTACGCAGGGTGGCCGAGCAGTACTTC. Amino acid sequence: CASSLRRVAEQYF.

This clonotype was detected ten times or more. The V and J genes are TRBV18 and TRBJ2-5; weak D call: TRBD1 (6 bases). Germline lookup yields CDR1 KGHSH and CDR2 LQKENI. CDR3 size: 13 residues. V was cut by 5 bases and J by 3 bases, with 10 bases left in between. CDR3 DNA: TGTGCCAGCTCAAGGGGACAAGAAGAGACCCAGTACTTC. Translation: CASSRGQEETQYF.

The table lists this clonotype with many counts. The CDR3 DNA is TGCAGTGCTACTTCCGGGACATCCTCCTACGAGCAGTACTTC. The encoded protein is CSATSGTSSYEQYF. The chain recombines TRBV20-1 with TRBJ2-7; TRBD1 is a possible D gene (6 bases). Germline values: CDR1 DFQATT, CDR2 SNEGSKA (reference sequence). Trimming left V 4 bases short and J 0 bases short, with 13 bases between. This CDR3 comprises 14 residues.

This clonotype was seen repeatedly, ten times or more. The CDR3 sequence is CATGDKGGSGNTIYF. CDR3 in DNA: TGTGCCACCGGGGACAAGGGGGGCTCTGGAAACACCATATATTTT. The chain has TRBV10-3 and TRBJ1-3, with D possibly being TRBD1 (6 bases). CDR1 and CDR2 from the germline V gene are ENHRY and SYGVKD. Trimming cost V 10 bases and J 0 bases, with 16 bases left between them. The CDR3 sequence is 15 residues long.

This clonotype was seen repeatedly, ten times or more. The chain recombines TRBV6-1 with TRBJ1-2; no clear D. Trimming took 3 bases from V and 7 from J, leaving 6 bases between them. The CDR3 is 11 amino acids. Germline values: CDR1 MNHNS, CDR2 SASEGT. In nucleotides, the CDR3 is TGTGCCAGCAGTGAGACTGGTGGCTACACCTTC. Residues: CASSETGGYTF.

This chain uses TRBV7-8 with TRBJ2-3, with 10 bases aligning to TRBD1. CDR1 is SGHVS and CDR2 is FQNEAQ in the germline V gene. The CDR3 loop spans 16 amino acids. V trimming: 0 bases; J trimming: 1 base; junction bases outside the gene matches: 1. The CDR3: CASSLATGGRTDTQYF. CDR3 sequence (DNA): TGTGCCAGCAGCTTAGCGACAGGGGGCCGCACAGATACGCAGTATTTT.